This TCR beta chain was identified in a study of blood T cell repertoires in COVID-19. Study at large: From T cells, B-cell-depleted T cells, or PBMCs came the material, which was cDNA or gDNA.

V lost 5 bases and J lost 1; bases outside the gene matches: 7. Germline CDR1 is LNHDA and CDR2 is SQIVND (reference sequence). CDR3 length: 17 amino acids. Sequencing used immunoSEQ multiplex PCR; TCRdb keeps in-frame clones, though not all of them. The sample carries roughly 170,000 clones, roughly nine tenths recorded once. The chain joins TRBV19 to TRBJ1-4; 10 nucleotides align to TRBD1. The sample taken for sequencing was peripheral blood. The TCR originated in a man between 65 and 85 years old with active or convalescent COVID-19. The CDR3 DNA reads TGTGCCAGTAGTTCCCCGGACAGGGGGATAACTAATGAAAAACTGTTTTTT. Translating gives CASSSPDRGITNEKLFF.